Below are 9 T cell receptor beta chains sequenced from a single sample in a study of shared clonotypes between healthy human individuals. Assay: immunoSEQ multiplex PCR; the TCRdb copy retains only in-frame clones and omits some. The sample records about 680,000 clones, approximately 79% being singletons. Source material: memory CD4+ T cells sorted from blood. Subset specified: CD45RA-negative fraction. The source of these receptors is a woman aged 30 to 39 in good health.

This sequence joins TRBV18 and TRBJ2-6, with TRBD1 identical over 7 bases. The CDR3 has 15 amino acids. The germline V gene has CDR1 KGHSH and CDR2 LQKENI. V shed 4 bases and J 2 bases; nucleotides not matched to a gene: 2. The CDR3 spells CASSQQGTGANVLTF. CDR3 nucleotide sequence: TGTGCCAGCTCACAACAGGGGACTGGGGCCAACGTCCTGACTTTC.

The rearrangement uses TRBV2 and TRBJ2-3; TRBD2 agrees at 10 bases. Germline assignment: CDR1 SNHLY and CDR2 FYNNEI. The V gene end was trimmed by 6 bases and the J gene end by 5 bases; junction bases not matched to a gene: 8. The CDR3 covers 15 residues. CDR3 loop: CASRGRAGGRDTQYF. The CDR3 bases are TGTGCCAGCAGAGGCAGAGCGGGAGGGAGAGATACGCAGTATTTT.

This sequence joins TRBV6-1 and TRBJ1-2; no clear D. Germline V lookup: CDR1 MNHNS, CDR2 SASEGT. Trimming removed 3 bases from V and 4 bases from J, with 12 bases in between. The CDR3 runs 14 residues. The CDR3 region has the DNA TGTGCCAGCAGTGACCAAGGACTGGGCTATGGCTACACCTTC. Protein sequence: CASSDQGLGYGYTF.

This chain connects TRBV4-2 to TRBJ2-3; 8 nucleotides align to TRBD2. The germline V gene encodes CDR1 LGHNA and CDR2 YNFKEQ. The V and J ends lost 3 bases and 3 bases, in that order; junction bases with no gene match: 11. This CDR3 contains 17 residues. This CDR3 is CASSQSGTRGGTDTQYF. In DNA form, the CDR3 reads TGTGCCAGCAGCCAGTCCGGGACTAGAGGGGGAACAGATACGCAGTATTTT.

This clone was counted a few times. This chain uses TRBV5-1 with TRBJ2-7, with D maybe TRBD1 (7 bases). Trimming left V 4 bases short and J 2 bases short, with 16 bases between. Germline CDR1 and CDR2: SGHRS and YFSETQ. The CDR3 is 15 residues long. CDR3 sequence: CASSAGQWGPYEQYF. CDR3 in DNA: TGCGCCAGCAGCGCGGGACAGTGGGGCCCCTACGAGCAGTACTTC.

The CDR3 reads CASSTQGNTQYF. Here the CDR3 DNA reads TGTGCCAGTAGTACTCAGGGAAATACGCAGTATTTT. The V call is TRBV19, the J call TRBJ2-3, with TRBD1 as a possible D gene (5 bases). The CDR3 is made up of 12 amino acids. V was clipped by 4 bases and J by 7 bases, with 9 bases between them. The germline CDR1 and CDR2 sequences are LNHDA and SQIVND (reference sequence).

V usage is TRBV28 and J usage is TRBJ2-7, with D possibly being TRBD2 (6 bases). Trimming cost V 6 bases and J 7 bases, with 16 bases left between them. The germline gives CDR1 MDHEN, CDR2 SYDVKM. The CDR3 totals 13 residues. The CDR3 loop reads CASSLPGGWEQYF. DNA for the CDR3: TGTGCCAGCAGCCTCCCCGGGGGATGGGAGCAGTACTTC.

The rearrangement links TRBV6-5 to TRBJ2-5, with unresolved D. This CDR3 spans 13 amino acids. The V and J ends lost 4 bases and 4 bases respectively, with 10 bases between them. CDR1 is MNHEY, CDR2 SVGAGI, per germline. The CDR3 protein is CASSSSELETQYF. CDR3 DNA sequence: TGTGCCAGCAGTTCCTCGGAGTTAGAGACCCAGTACTTC.

The gene calls are TRBV19 and TRBJ2-3; possibly TRBD2 for D (5 bases). From germline, CDR1 is LNHDA and CDR2 SQIVND (reference sequence). Deletions cut 5 bases from V and 2 bases from J, with 11 bases between. The CDR3 consists of 14 residues. The CDR3 coding sequence is TGTGCCAGTAGTTTCGAGGGAGCCACAGATACGCAGTATTTT. Amino acid sequence: CASSFEGATDTQYF.